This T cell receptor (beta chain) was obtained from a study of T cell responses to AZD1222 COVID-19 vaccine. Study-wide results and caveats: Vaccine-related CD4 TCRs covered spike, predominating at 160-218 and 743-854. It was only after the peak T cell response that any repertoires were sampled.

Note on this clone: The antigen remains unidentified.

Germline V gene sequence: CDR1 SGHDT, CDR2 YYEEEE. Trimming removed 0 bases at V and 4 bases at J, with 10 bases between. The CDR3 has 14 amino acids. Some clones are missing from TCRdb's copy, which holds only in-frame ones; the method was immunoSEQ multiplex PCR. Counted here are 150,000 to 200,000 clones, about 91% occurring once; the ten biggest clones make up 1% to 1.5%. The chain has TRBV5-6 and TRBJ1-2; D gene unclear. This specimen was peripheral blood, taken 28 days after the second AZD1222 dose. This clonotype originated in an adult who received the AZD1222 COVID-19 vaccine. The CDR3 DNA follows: TGTGCCAGCAGCTTGGTTGGGTTCGGCTATGGCTACACCTTC. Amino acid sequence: CASSLVGFGYGYTF.